A selection of T cell receptor beta chains follows, all from one sample in a study of cytomegalovirus exposure and HLA in healthy donors. Here immunoSEQ multiplex PCR was the method, and the copy in TCRdb shows in-frame clones only, minus some. The top ten hold roughly 16% of the sample, which has about 120,000 clones, 76% seen once. Sample: PBMCs. The origin of the receptors is a man in his forties or fifties in good health and CMV-seropositive. CDR3s include the opening cysteine and the closing phenylalanine or tryptophan. Fields, in order: J gene, V gene, CDR3 protein.

TRBJ1-1 | TRBV7-9 | CASSLTGVPTEAFF
TRBJ2-3 | TRBV2 | CASVLAGGVYTQYF
TRBJ2-5 | TRBV13 | CASSPRLAETQYF
TRBJ1-5 | TRBV6-1 | CASSGTGAGGLGSQHF
TRBJ1-5 | TRBV5-6 | CASSFMRGNQPQHF
TRBJ2-7 | TRBV10-3 | CAISQENIYEQYF
TRBJ2-5 | TRBV11-3 | CASSSMGLAGGYQETQYF
TRBJ2-5 | TRBV5-4 | CASSLSRTGQETQYF
TRBJ2-5 | TRBV18 | CASSPDSKRTQYF
TRBJ2-7 | TRBV7-2 | CASSPQGGAGTLSYEQYF
TRBJ1-1 | TRBV9 | CASSAQRGTEAFF
TRBJ1-5 | TRBV10-3 | CAITMTGDSNQPQHF
TRBJ2-5 | TRBV6-5 | CASSSGGTGGGQTQYF
TRBJ1-5 | TRBV29-1 | CSVAQGITQPQHF
TRBJ2-7 | TRBV13 | CASSPGTSGSYEQYF
TRBJ2-7 | TRBV7-9 | CASSLVGSSYEQYF
TRBJ2-3 | TRBV6-1 | CASTSSGTGTDTQYF
TRBJ1-6 | TRBV19 | CASSGGDSLSPPLHF
TRBJ2-7 | TRBV5-1 | CASSLVTSAYEQYF
TRBJ2-5 | TRBV5-1 | CASSVAGAQETQYF
TRBJ2-7 | TRBV6-5 | CASSYAKGGYEQYF
TRBJ1-5 | TRBV5-6 | CASSFGFRGGQPQHF
TRBJ2-1 | TRBV5-6 | CASVGLAGADEQFF
TRBJ1-6 | TRBV7-6 | CASSPGYSAYNSPLHF
TRBJ2-7 | TRBV11-2 | CASSLEDRVTYEQYF
TRBJ1-2 | TRBV6-5 | CASSFRDTIYGYTF
TRBJ2-4 | TRBV5-4 | CASSPPAGAGKNIQYF